One sample yielded the 7 T cell receptor beta chains listed below, sequenced in a study of OX40 agonist ivuxolimab in advanced cancers. Repertoires were generated with immunoSEQ multiplex PCR, while TCRdb's copy carries only in-frame clones and drops some. The profile shows approximately 100,000 clones, approximately 90% of them singletons. The source material was CD4+ or CD8+ T cells sorted from blood, sampled in a trial of the OX40 agonist ivuxolimab. The receptors originated from an adult with an advanced solid tumor such as melanoma, head and neck, liver or kidney cancer.

The chain uses TRBV6-5 and TRBJ1-1, with a tentative D call TRBD1 (5 bases). This CDR3 region has 14 residues. The V gene's germline CDR1 is MNHEY and CDR2 SVGAGI. V was clipped by 2 bases and J by 4 bases, with 11 bases between them. CDR3 DNA: TGTGCCAGCAGTTACGACAGACCCACCACTGAAGCTTTCTTT. Its protein product is CASSYDRPTTEAFF.

The CDR3 loop is CASSPRTAVETQYF. In DNA, the CDR3 is TGTGCCAGCAGCCCCCGGACCGCCGTGGAGACCCAGTACTTC. V and J are TRBV9 and TRBJ2-5, with D unclear. V shed 4 bases and J shed 5 bases, with 15 bases lying between them. The CDR3 contains 14 residues. In germline, CDR1 is SGDLS, CDR2 YYNGEE.

The chain's CDR3 is CASGRTGVYEQYF. Written as DNA, the CDR3 is TGTGCCAGTGGTCGGACAGGGGTCTACGAGCAGTACTTC. V gene TRBV6-5 combines with J gene TRBJ2-7, with 9 bases identical to TRBD1. The CDR3 covers 13 residues. V dropped 9 bases and J dropped 3; count of bases not matched to a gene: 6. Germline values: CDR1 MNHEY, CDR2 SVGAGI.

The chain couples TRBV7-2 to TRBJ1-5; the D is unclear. V was shortened by 3 bases and J by 4 bases, with 4 bases between the two germline ends. This CDR3 has 12 residues. Looked up from germline, CDR1 is SGHTA and CDR2 is FQGNSA. The CDR3 sequence is CASSLQNQPQHF. CDR3 in DNA: TGTGCCAGCAGCTTGCAGAATCAGCCCCAGCATTTT.

The gene calls are TRBV7-9 and TRBJ2-4; D is ambiguous. The CDR3 contains 11 residues. V was clipped by 7 bases and J by 6 bases, with 7 bases between them. Per the germline V gene, CDR1 is SEHNR and CDR2 is FQNEAQ (reference sequence). CDR3 bases: TGTGCCAGCACCTCCGGAAACATTCAGTACTTC. This sequence encodes CASTSGNIQYF.

In its sample, this clone was seen once. The chain combines TRBV30 with TRBJ1-5; 10 bases align to TRBD1. V lost 5 bases to trimming and J lost 2 bases; unmatched junction nucleotides: 0. The CDR3 extends over 13 amino acids. Germline V gene lookup returns CDR1 GTSNPN and CDR2 SVGIG (reference sequence). In nucleotides, the CDR3 is TGTGCCTGGGGACAGGGGGGCAATCAGCCCCAGCATTTT. Protein: CAWGQGGNQPQHF.

The chain has TRBV7-9 and TRBJ1-2; D call uncertain. The CDR3 is 13 residues long. V was pared by 7 bases and J by 2 bases, with 11 bases between. Per the germline V gene, CDR1 is SEHNR and CDR2 is FQNEAQ (reference sequence). This chain's CDR3 is CASTQGVNYGYTF. The CDR3 coding sequence is TGTGCCAGCACCCAAGGAGTAAACTATGGCTACACCTTC. The full variable domain, completed using reference TRBV7-9 and TRBJ1-2, is DTGVSQNPRHKITKRGQNVTFRCDPISEHNRLYWYRQTLGQGPEFLTYFQNEAQLEKSRLLSDRFSAERPKGSFSTLEIQRTEQGDSAMYLCASTQGVNYGYTFGSGTRLTVV.